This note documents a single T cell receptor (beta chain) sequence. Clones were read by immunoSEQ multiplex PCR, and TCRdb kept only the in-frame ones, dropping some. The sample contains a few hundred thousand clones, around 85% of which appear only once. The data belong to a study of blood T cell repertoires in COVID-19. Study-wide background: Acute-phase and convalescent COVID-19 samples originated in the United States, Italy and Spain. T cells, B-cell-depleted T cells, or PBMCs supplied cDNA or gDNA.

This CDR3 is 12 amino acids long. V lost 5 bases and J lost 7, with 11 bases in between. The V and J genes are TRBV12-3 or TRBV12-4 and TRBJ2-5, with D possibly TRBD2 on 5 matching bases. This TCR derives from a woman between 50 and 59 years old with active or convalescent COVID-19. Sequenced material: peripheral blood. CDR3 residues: CASSPLRGTQYF. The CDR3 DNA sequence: TGTGCCAGCAGTCCTCTTCGGGGGACCCAGTACTTC.